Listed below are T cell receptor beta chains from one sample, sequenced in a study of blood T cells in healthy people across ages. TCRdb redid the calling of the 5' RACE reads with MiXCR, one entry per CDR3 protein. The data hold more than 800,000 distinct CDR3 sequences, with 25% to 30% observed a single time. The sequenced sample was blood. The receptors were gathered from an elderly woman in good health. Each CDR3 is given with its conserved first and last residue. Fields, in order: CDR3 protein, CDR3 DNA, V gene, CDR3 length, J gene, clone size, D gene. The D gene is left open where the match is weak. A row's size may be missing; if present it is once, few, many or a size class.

CASSLSHGETQYF	TGTGCCAGCAGCTTAAGTCACGGAGAGACCCAGTACTTC	TRBV7-2	13	TRBJ2-5	many	NA
CASSVRRDQETQYF	TGTGCCAGCAGTGTCCGCAGGGACCAAGAGACCCAGTACTTC	TRBV2	14	TRBJ2-5	many	NA
CASSQDSGGNTEAFF	TGCGCCAGCAGCCAAGATTCGGGGGGCAACACTGAAGCTTTCTTT	TRBV4-3	15	TRBJ1-1	many	NA
CASRGGYGYTF	TGTGCCTCCCGTGGCGGCTATGGCTACACCTTC	TRBV30	11	TRBJ1-2	NA	NA
CASSHSTPIGESYNEQFF	TGTGCCAGCAGCCATTCGACACCGATTGGGGAGTCCTACAATGAGCAGTTCTTC	TRBV14	18	TRBJ2-1	many	NA
CASSLGQQVQQYF	TGCGCCAGCAGCTTGGGCCAACAAGTACAGCAGTACTTC	TRBV5-1	13	TRBJ2-7	NA	NA
CASSTPPKTEQYF	TGTGCCAGCAGTACCCCGCCCAAGACCGAGCAGTACTTC	TRBV27	13	TRBJ2-7	NA	NA
CASRPGQGWNYGYTF	TGTGCCAGCAGACCAGGACAGGGATGGAACTATGGCTACACCTTC	TRBV28	15	TRBJ1-2	NA	TRBD1
CASSRRQVGDAQYF	TGCGCCAGCAGCAGAAGACAGGTAGGGGATGCGCAGTATTTT	TRBV5-1	14	TRBJ2-3	NA	NA
CAWRGAETLYGYTF	TGTGCCTGGAGGGGGGCAGAGACCCTCTATGGCTACACCTTC	TRBV30	14	TRBJ1-2	NA	NA
CASSLTGYVGYTF	TGTGCCAGCAGCCTTACGGGGTACGTAGGCTACACCTTC	TRBV27	13	TRBJ1-2	many	NA
CASSFGAGQETQYF	TGTGCCAGCAGCTTTGGGGCAGGCCAAGAGACCCAGTACTTC	TRBV7-9	14	TRBJ2-5	many	NA
CATGGSLREQFF	TGTGCCACCGGGGGGTCCTTGCGGGAGCAGTTCTTC	TRBV15	12	TRBJ2-1	NA	NA
CASSQRQTYNEQFF	TGTGCCAGCAGCCAAAGGCAGACCTACAATGAGCAGTTCTTC	TRBV14	14	TRBJ2-1	NA	NA
CASRRTSGGEAQYF	TGTGCCAGCAGGCGGACATCCGGAGGGGAGGCCCAGTACTTC	TRBV6-2/TRBV6-3	14	TRBJ2-5	NA	NA
CASSWRQGDYEQYF	TGTGCCAGCAGCTGGCGGCAGGGAGACTACGAGCAGTACTTC	TRBV7-6	14	TRBJ2-7	NA	NA
CATSGTRGDNEQFF	TGTGCCACCAGTGGGACACGCGGAGACAATGAGCAGTTCTTC	TRBV24-1	14	TRBJ2-1	many	NA
CSARETQGPNYGYTF	TGCAGTGCTAGGGAGACACAAGGACCTAACTATGGCTACACCTTC	TRBV20-1	15	TRBJ1-2	many	NA
CATSPGGAGNQPQHF	TGTGCCACCAGTCCCGGGGGGGCGGGCAATCAGCCCCAGCATTTT	TRBV24-1	15	TRBJ1-5	NA	NA
CASSLGDSYFNEQFF	TGCGCCAGCAGCTTGGGGGATAGCTATTTTAATGAGCAGTTCTTC	TRBV5-1	15	TRBJ2-1	many	NA
CASSFLGQGFGYTF	TGTGCCAGCAGCTTCCTTGGACAGGGATTTGGCTACACCTTC	TRBV6-2/TRBV6-3	14	TRBJ1-2	few	TRBD1
CAISGGRGASYEQYF	TGTGCCATCAGTGGGGGGCGGGGGGCATCCTACGAGCAGTACTTC	TRBV10-3	15	TRBJ2-7	many	TRBD2
CAISDPQGATYEQYF	TGTGCCATCAGTGATCCACAGGGGGCCACCTACGAGCAGTACTTC	TRBV10-3	15	TRBJ2-7	NA	TRBD1
CASSRTSGARTDTQYF	TGTGCCAGCAGCCGGACTAGCGGGGCTCGCACAGATACGCAGTATTTT	TRBV7-2	16	TRBJ2-3	many	TRBD2
CATATGGGRNGYTF	TGTGCCACCGCTACAGGGGGCGGACGCAATGGCTACACCTTC	TRBV24-1	14	TRBJ1-2	NA	TRBD1
CASSLTGAGNNEQFF	TGTGCCAGCAGCTTAACAGGGGCAGGGAACAATGAGCAGTTTTTC	TRBV7-9	15	TRBJ2-1	NA	TRBD1
CADSLGAGADTQYF	TGTGCAGATAGCCTAGGAGCAGGAGCAGATACGCAGTATTTT	TRBV12-3/TRBV12-4	14	TRBJ2-3	few	NA
CASSLPAEETQYF	TGTGCCAGCAGCCTACCAGCGGAAGAGACCCAGTACTTC	TRBV3-1	13	TRBJ2-5	NA	NA
CASSKAEGPCTDTQYF	TGTGCCAGCAGCAAAGCCGAGGGACCCTGCACGGATACGCAGTATTTT	TRBV21-1	16	TRBJ2-3	NA	NA
CASSSTGMNTEAFF	TGTGCCAGCAGCTCAACAGGGATGAACACTGAAGCTTTCTTT	TRBV5-1	14	TRBJ1-1	many	NA
CASSEESGTSHYTF	TGTGCCAGCAGTGAAGAAAGTGGGACATCGCACTACACCTTC	TRBV25-1	14	TRBJ1-2	NA	NA
CASSVAGGTYNKQFF	TGCGCCAGCAGCGTAGCCGGGGGGACCTACAATAAGCAGTTCTTC	TRBV4-1	15	TRBJ2-1	NA	TRBD2
CASSQEFPNSPLHF	TGCGCCAGCAGCCAAGAGTTTCCAAATTCACCCCTCCACTTT	TRBV4-3	14	TRBJ1-6	few	NA